Below, 5 T cell receptor beta chains from the same sample are listed, as sequenced in a study of control samples from healthy donors and cancer patients. Method: immunoSEQ multiplex PCR; TCRdb's copy keeps in-frame clones and lacks some. The data contain some 78,000 clones, roughly 91% of them singletons. Sequencing input: blood. These receptors were collected from a woman aged 55 to 70 in good health.

The chain employs TRBV6-1 and TRBJ1-1; 9 nucleotides align to TRBD1. V shed 1 base and J 4 bases; nucleotides not matched to a gene: 13. The CDR3 is 18 amino acids. The germline V gene encodes CDR1 MNHNS and CDR2 SASEGT. The DNA of the CDR3 is TGTGCCAGCAGTGAAGAAATGTGGGGACAGGGCCTTGGCACTGAAGCTTTCTTT. Its translation: CASSEEMWGQGLGTEAFF.

This clone was seen a single time. This chain uses TRBV7-9 with TRBJ2-3; 8 bases agree with TRBD1. Germline V gives CDR1 SEHNR, CDR2 FQNEAQ (reference sequence). Trimming removed 2 bases from V and 4 bases from J; junction bases left unmatched: 11. CDR3 length: 17 amino acids. The CDR3 is CASSLLSTGGFADTQYF. The CDR3 DNA reads TGTGCCAGCAGCTTATTGAGTACAGGGGGGTTTGCAGATACGCAGTATTTT.

The chain is built from TRBV28 and TRBJ2-1, with TRBD2 identical over 9 bases. Germline CDR1 is MDHEN and CDR2 is SYDVKM. The CDR3 extends over 16 amino acids. With V trimmed by 5 bases and J by 5 bases, 10 bases remained unmatched. The CDR3 DNA reads as TGTGCCAGCAGTCCTCAGACTAGCGGCGTTAACAATGAGCAGTTCTTC. This translates into CASSPQTSGVNNEQFF.

V usage is TRBV2 and J usage is TRBJ1-4; D remains ambiguous. Trimming shortened V by 5 bases and J by 1 base, and 11 bases separated the two germline ends. Germline-derived CDR1 and CDR2 are SNHLY and FYNNEI. The CDR3 runs 15 residues. CDR3 nucleotide sequence: TGTGCCAGCAGTCAACAAGGAGGAACTAATGAAAAACTGTTTTTT. Its translation: CASSQQGGTNEKLFF.

The gene calls are TRBV28 and TRBJ1-3; D may be TRBD1 (6 bases). V was pared by 7 bases and J by 0 bases, with 13 bases between. The CDR3 consists of 15 residues. CDR1 and CDR2 (germline): MDHEN, SYDVKM. The CDR3 DNA reads TGTGCCAGCAAAAATGCAGGGGACTCTGGAAACACCATATATTTT. Its translation: CASKNAGDSGNTIYF. Full variable domain (missing parts from reference TRBV28 and TRBJ1-3): DVKVTQSSRYLVKRTGEKVFLECVQDMDHENMFWYRQDPGLGLRLIYFSYDVKMKEKGDIPEGYSVSREKKERFSLILESASTNQTSMYLCASKNAGDSGNTIYFGEGSWLTVV.